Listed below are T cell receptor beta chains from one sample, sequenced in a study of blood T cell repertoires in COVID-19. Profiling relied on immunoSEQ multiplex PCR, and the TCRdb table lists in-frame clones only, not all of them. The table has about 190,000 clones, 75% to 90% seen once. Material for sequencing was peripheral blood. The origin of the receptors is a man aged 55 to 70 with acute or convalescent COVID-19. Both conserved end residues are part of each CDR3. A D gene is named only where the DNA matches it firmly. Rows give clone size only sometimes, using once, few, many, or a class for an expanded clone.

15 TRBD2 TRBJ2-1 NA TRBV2 TGTGCCAGCAGGGTGGGACTAGGTGCCCTCAATGAGCAGTTCTTC CASRVGLGALNEQFF
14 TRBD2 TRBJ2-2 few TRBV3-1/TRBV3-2 TGTGCCAGCGGCCGAGCGGGAGGGCGCGGGGAGCTGTTTTTT CASGRAGGRGELFF
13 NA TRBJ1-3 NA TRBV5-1 TGCGCCAGCAGCAGGGGCTCTGGAAACACCATATATTTT CASSRGSGNTIYF
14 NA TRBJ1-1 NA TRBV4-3 TGCGCCAGCAGCCGATTACCAGGGGACACTGAAGCTTTCTTT CASSRLPGDTEAFF
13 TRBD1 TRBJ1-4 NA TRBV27 TGTGCCAGCTCGGACAGGGAAACTGAAAAACTGTTTTTT CASSDRETEKLFF
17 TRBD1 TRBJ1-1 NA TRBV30 TGTGCCTGGAGGGGGGACAGGTTTAAAGAGGGGTACACTGAAGCTTTCTTT CAWRGDRFKEGYTEAFF
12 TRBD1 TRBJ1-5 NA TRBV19 TGTGCCAGCGGGACAGGGAACCAGCCCCAGCATTTT CASGTGNQPQHF
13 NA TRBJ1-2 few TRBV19 TGTGCCAGTAGTTGGGGGGAGTTAGATGGCTACACCTTC CASSWGELDGYTF
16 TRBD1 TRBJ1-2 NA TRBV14 TGTGCCAGCAGCCAAGAGGACTCTCCAGGGGGCCGAGGCTACACCTTC CASSQEDSPGGRGYTF
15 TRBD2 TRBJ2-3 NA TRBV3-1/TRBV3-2 TGTGCCAGCAGCCAACTAGCGGGATTTACAGATACGCAGTATTTT CASSQLAGFTDTQYF
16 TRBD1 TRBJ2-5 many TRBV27 TGTGCCAGCAGTCCCAACCTGCCGGGACAGGGTGAGACCCAGTACTTC CASSPNLPGQGETQYF
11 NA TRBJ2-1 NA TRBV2 TGTGCCAGCAGTGAAGTGGGAGGCCTGTTCTTC CASSEVGGLFF
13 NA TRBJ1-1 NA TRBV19 TGTGCCAGTAGAAGGGGGACGGAAATTGAAGCTTTCTTT CASRRGTEIEAFF
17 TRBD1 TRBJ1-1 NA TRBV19 TGTGCCAGTAGTAAAGGGACAGGAAGGTCGGTGAACACTGAAGCTTTCTTT CASSKGTGRSVNTEAFF
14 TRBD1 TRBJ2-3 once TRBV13 TGTGCCAGCAGCAACAGGGGGCGCCCGGATACGCAGTATTTT CASSNRGRPDTQYF
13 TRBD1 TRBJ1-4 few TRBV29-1 TGCAGCGTGGCCGGGACAGGGAATGAAAAACTGTTTTTT CSVAGTGNEKLFF
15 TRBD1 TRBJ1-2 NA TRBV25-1 TGTGCCAGCAGTGATCCGGGACAGGGTCACTATGGCTACACCTTC CASSDPGQGHYGYTF
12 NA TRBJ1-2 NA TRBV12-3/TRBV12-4 TGTGCCAGCACCCCAGGGGACTATGGCTACACCTTC CASTPGDYGYTF
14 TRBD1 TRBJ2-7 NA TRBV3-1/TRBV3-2 TGTGCCAGCAGCCAACGCGCACAGGGGGCCGAGCAGTACTTC CASSQRAQGAEQYF
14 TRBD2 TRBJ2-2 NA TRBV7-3 TGTGCCAGCAGCTTGGCGGGAGGGCCCGGGGAGCTGTTTTTT CASSLAGGPGELFF
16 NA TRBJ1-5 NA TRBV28 TGTGCTAGCAGTTTACCCGGACAGTTAAGCAATCAGCCCCAGCATTTT CASSLPGQLSNQPQHF
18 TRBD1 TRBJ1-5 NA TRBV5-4 TGTGCCAGCAGCAGGGGACAGGGGGAAGGGGATAGCAATCAGCCCCAGCATTTT CASSRGQGEGDSNQPQHF
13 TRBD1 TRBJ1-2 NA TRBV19 TGTGCCAGTAGTAACCAGGGGGCCTATGGCTACACCTTC CASSNQGAYGYTF
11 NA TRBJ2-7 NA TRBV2 TGTGCCAGCAGCCCCGCCTACGAGCAGTACTTC CASSPAYEQYF
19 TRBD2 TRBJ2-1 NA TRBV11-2 TGTGCCAGCAGCTTGCTACTAGCGGGGGGTTCGAGCTCCTACAATGAGCAGTTCTTC CASSLLLAGGSSSYNEQFF
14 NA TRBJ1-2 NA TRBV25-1 TGTGCCAGCAGTGAAGGATGGGCGAACGGTGGCTACACCTTC CASSEGWANGGYTF
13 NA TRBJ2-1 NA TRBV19 TGTGCCAGTAGTATGAGAGGTTTCAATGAGCAGTTCTTC CASSMRGFNEQFF
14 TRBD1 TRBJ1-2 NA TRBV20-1 TGCAGTGCTAGTGCCGGGGACAGCGTCGGGGGCTACACCTTC CSASAGDSVGGYTF
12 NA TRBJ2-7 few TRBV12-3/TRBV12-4 TGTGCCAGCAGCCCTCACCGGTACGAGCAGTACTTC CASSPHRYEQYF
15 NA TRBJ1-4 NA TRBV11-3 TGTGCCAGCAGCTTATTGTCACAGGGTAATGAAAAACTGTTTTTT CASSLLSQGNEKLFF
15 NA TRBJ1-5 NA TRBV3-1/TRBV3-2 TGTGCCAGCAGCTACAGTGTCACTAGCAATCAGCCCCAGCATTTT CASSYSVTSNQPQHF
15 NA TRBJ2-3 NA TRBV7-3 TGTGCCAGCAGCTTACAGGGAGGAAGCACAGATACGCAGTATTTT CASSLQGGSTDTQYF